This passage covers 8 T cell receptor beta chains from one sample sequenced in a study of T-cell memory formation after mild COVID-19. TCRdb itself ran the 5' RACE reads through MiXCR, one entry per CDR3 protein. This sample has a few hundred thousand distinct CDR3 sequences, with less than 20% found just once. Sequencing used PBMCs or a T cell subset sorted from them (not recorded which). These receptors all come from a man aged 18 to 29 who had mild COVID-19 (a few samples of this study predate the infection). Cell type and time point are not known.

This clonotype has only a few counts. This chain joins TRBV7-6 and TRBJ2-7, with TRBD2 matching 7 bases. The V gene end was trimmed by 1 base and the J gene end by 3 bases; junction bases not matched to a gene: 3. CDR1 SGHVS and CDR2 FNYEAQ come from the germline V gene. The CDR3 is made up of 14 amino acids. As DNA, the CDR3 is TGTGCCAGCAGCTTAGGGGGGACTATCTACGAGCAGTACTTC. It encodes CASSLGGTIYEQYF.

The DNA for the CDR3 is TGTGCCAGCAGTTACACCGTGCGCAGGGGAGGGGTTACGCAGTATTTT. Encoded protein: CASSYTVRRGGVTQYF. This sequence joins TRBV6-2 or TRBV6-3 and TRBJ2-3; tentatively, D is TRBD2 (7 bases). The germline V gene encodes CDR1 MNHEY and CDR2 SVGEGT. V was cut by 2 bases and J by 8 bases, with 20 bases left in between. The CDR3 loop spans 16 amino acids.

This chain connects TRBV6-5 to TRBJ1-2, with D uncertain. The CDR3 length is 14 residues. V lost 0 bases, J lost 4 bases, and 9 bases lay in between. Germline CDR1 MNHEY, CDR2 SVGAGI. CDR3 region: CASSYSGSLYGYTF. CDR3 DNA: TGTGCCAGCAGTTACTCAGGCAGCCTCTATGGCTACACCTTC.

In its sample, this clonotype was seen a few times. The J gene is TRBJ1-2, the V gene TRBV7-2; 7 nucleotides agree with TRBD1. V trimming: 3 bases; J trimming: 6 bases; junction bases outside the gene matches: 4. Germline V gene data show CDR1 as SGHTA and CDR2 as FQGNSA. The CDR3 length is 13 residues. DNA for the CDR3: TGTGCCAGCAGCTTGACAGGGCTTAATGGCTACACCTTC. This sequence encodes CASSLTGLNGYTF.

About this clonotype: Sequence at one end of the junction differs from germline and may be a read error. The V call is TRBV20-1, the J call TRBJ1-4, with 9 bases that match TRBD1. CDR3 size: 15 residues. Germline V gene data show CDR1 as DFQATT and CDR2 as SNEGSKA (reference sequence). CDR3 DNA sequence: TGCAGTGCCCCCCAACCGGGACAGGGCAATGAAAAACTGTCTTTT. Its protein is CSAPQPGQGNEKLSF.

CDR3 amino acids: CASAPSGTSTDTQYF. The CDR3 coding sequence is TGCGCCAGCGCCCCTAGCGGCACTAGCACAGATACGCAGTATTTT. V usage is TRBV5-1 and J usage is TRBJ2-3; 7 bases align to TRBD2. The CDR3 length is 15 residues. Germline V CDR1 and CDR2: SGHRS, YFSETQ. The V segment lost 7 bases and the J segment 0 bases; nucleotides outside the gene matches: 8.

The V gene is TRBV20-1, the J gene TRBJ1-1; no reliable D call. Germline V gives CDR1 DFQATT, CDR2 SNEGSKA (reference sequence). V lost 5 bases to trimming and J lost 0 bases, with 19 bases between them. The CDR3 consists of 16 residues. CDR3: CSASRAGNYLNTEAFF. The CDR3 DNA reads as TGCAGTGCTTCTCGGGCGGGCAATTACTTGAACACTGAAGCTTTCTTT.

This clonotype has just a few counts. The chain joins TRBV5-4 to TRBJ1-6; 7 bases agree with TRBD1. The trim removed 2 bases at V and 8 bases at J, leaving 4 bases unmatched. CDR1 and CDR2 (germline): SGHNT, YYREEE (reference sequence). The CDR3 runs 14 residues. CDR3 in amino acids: CASSFRRGDSPLHF. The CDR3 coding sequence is TGTGCCAGCAGCTTCCGCAGGGGGGATTCACCCCTCCACTTT. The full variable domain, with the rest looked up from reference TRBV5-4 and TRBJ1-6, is ETGVTQSPTHLIKTRGQQVTLRCSSQSGHNTVSWYQQALGQGPQFIFQYYREEENGRGNFPPRFSGLQFPNYSSELNVNALELDDSALYLCASSFRRGDSPLHFGNGTRLTVT.